This T cell receptor beta chain was sequenced in a study of cytomegalovirus exposure and HLA in healthy donors. Across the study: Around 89 million unique TCRs from HLA-typed donors made up an early data release.

Primers: 60 Vbeta forward and 13 Jbeta reverse. The method was immunoSEQ multiplex PCR; TCRdb's version includes in-frame clones alone and lacks a portion of them. The table has about 190,000 clones, approximately 88% seen once. The V and J ends lost 3 bases and 5 bases respectively, with 10 bases between them. This CDR3 has 13 residues. Germline V CDR1 and CDR2: SGHAT, FQNNGV. The V gene is TRBV11-2, the J gene TRBJ2-5; possible D gene TRBD2, 5 bases. Sequencing input: PBMCs. This TCR came from a boy aged 5-17 years in good health and CMV-seronegative. CDR3 sequence: CASSFNPGETQYF. CDR3 nucleotides: TGTGCCAGCAGCTTTAATCCGGGGGAGACCCAGTACTTC.